This TCR beta chain was captured in a study of blood T cell repertoires in COVID-19 (TCRdb year 2020). Some background on the complete study: Samples from collaborators originated in the United States, Italy and Spain and spanned both the acute and convalescent phases of COVID-19. HLA class I and class II types, where available, came from metadata supplied by the sample provider rather than from assay-based typing. The repertoires were released in a freely available public database intended as a resource for research on the immune response to SARS-CoV-2. The dataset comprised deeply sampled blood TCRbeta repertoires from subjects exposed to, actively infected with, or recovered from COVID-19. The material from the prospective study consisted of cDNA or gDNA derived from T cells, B-cell-depleted T cells, or PBMCs. Samples came from the ongoing ImmuneRACE study (first 160 participants) plus 1,254 subjects from 6 global collaborators. Sample metadata almost always included a de-identified subject ID, COVID-19 status, age in years and sex.

TCRbeta CDR3 regions were amplified from genomic DNA by means of the immunoSEQ Assay, a bias-controlled multiplex PCR. On the authors' methods: Within the assay, amplification of reference gene primers was used to estimate how many nucleated cells each sample contained. To quantify the absolute abundance of each unique TCRbeta CDR3 rearrangement, sequence reads were collapsed and filtered. For each sample, productive Simpson clonality was calculated as the square root of Simpson's diversity index across productive rearrangements. TCRdb mirrors the immuneACCESS table, restricted to in-frame sequences. Some clones are absent from its copies; in checked studies, under half trace to an unresolved V gene, and the reason for the others is unknown. That table is the source of V, J and clone size, and D and trimming were worked out from the DNA. This sample comprises tens of thousands of clones, around 85% of them detected only once. Together, the top ten hold 14% of the sample.

Broad study findings and their caveats: The quantity of clinical and demographic metadata differed by source and by participant and was supplied without curation.

Note on this clone: What this receptor recognizes is not known. The record has no base qualities; no much larger clone is one base away.

The collaborating institutions used their own protocols to collect whole blood in K2EDTA tubes. For TCRbeta analysis, collaborators shipped samples as frozen whole blood, isolated PBMCs, or DNA extracted from either of those sample types. The germline V end is reduced by 7 bases and the J end by 2 bases; junction bases left unmatched: 7. Taken from cysteine to phenylalanine, the CDR3 has 15 residues. Solely the CDR3 DNA is kept, with 45 bases framed from the first base. The germline V gene supplies CDR1 MNHEY and CDR2 SVGAGI. Sequencing was carried out using peripheral blood. Recombination linked TRBV6-5 to TRBJ2-1; the central 8 bases match TRBD1. The receptor's source is a human donor in a cohort sampled during active COVID-19. The CDR3 protein sequence reads: CASTEDRETYNEQFF. The DNA sequence follows: TGTGCCAGCACCGAGGACAGGGAAACCTACAATGAGCAGTTCTTC.